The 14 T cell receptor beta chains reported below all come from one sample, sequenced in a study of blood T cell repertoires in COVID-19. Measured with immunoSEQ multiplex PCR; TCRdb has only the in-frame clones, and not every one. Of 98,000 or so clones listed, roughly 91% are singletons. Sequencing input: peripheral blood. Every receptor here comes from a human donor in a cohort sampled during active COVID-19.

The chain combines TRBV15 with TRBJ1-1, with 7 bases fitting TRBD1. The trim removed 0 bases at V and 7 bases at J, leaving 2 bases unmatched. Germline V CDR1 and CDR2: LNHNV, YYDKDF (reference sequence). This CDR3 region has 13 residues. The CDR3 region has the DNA TGTGCCACCAGCAGAGAGGACAGGTTTGAAGCTTTCTTT. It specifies CATSREDRFEAFF. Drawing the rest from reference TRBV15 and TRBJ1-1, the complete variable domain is DAMVIQNPRYQVTQFGKPVTLSCSQTLNHNVMYWYQQKSSQAPKLLFHYYDKDFNNEADTPDNFQSRRPNTSFCFLDIRSPGLGDTAMYLCATSREDRFEAFFGQGTRLTVV.

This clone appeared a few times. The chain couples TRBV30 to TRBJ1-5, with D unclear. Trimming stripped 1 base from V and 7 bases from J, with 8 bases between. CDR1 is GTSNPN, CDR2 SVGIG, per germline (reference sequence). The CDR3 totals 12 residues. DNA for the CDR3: TGTGCCTGGAGTGGTTACAACCAGCCCCAGCATTTT. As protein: CAWSGYNQPQHF.

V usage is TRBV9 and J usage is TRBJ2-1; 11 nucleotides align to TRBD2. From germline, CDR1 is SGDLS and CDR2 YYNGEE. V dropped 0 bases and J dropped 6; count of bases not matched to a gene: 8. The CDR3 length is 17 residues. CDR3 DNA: TGTGCCAGCAGCGTAGCAAGGGCTAGCGGGGGGTCCAATGAGCAGTTCTTC. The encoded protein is CASSVARASGGSNEQFF.

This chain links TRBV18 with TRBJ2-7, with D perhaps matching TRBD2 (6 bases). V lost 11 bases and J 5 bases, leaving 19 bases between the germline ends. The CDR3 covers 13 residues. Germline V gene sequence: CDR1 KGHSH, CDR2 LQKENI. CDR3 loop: CAARAGLLDEQYF. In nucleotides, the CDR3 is TGTGCCGCACGGGCGGGGCTGCTAGACGAGCAGTACTTC.

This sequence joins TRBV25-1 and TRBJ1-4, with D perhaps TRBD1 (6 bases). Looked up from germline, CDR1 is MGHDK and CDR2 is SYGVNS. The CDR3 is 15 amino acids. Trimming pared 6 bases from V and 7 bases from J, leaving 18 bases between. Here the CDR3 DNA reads TGTGCCAGCAGCTCAGAAACAGGGTGGATTGAAAAACTGTTTTTT. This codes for CASSSETGWIEKLFF. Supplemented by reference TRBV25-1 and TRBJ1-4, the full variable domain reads EADIYQTPRYLVIGTGKKITLECSQTMGHDKMYWYQQDPGMELHLIHYSYGVNSTEKGDLSSESTVSRIRTEHFPLTLESARPSHTSQYLCASSSETGWIEKLFFGSGTQLSVL.

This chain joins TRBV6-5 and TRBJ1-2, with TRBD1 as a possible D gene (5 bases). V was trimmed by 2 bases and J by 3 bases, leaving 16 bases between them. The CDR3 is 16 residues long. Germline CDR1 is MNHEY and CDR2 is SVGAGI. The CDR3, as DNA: TGTGCCAGCAGTTACAGGGAACAGGATGAGGACTATGGCTACACCTTC. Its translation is CASSYREQDEDYGYTF.

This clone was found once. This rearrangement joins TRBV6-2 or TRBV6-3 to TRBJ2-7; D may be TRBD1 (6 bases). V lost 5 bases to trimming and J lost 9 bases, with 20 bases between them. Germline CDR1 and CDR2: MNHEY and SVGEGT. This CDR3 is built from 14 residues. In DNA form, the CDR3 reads TGTGCCAGCAGTCCCGACAGGATACTCCTTGGGCAGTACTTC. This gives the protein CASSPDRILLGQYF.

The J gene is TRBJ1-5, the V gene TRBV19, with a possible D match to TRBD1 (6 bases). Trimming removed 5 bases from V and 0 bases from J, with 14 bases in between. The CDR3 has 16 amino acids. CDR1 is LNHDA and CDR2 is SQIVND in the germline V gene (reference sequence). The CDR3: CASSVQGQYSNQPQHF. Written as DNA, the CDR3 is TGTGCCAGTAGTGTCCAGGGACAATATAGCAATCAGCCCCAGCATTTT.

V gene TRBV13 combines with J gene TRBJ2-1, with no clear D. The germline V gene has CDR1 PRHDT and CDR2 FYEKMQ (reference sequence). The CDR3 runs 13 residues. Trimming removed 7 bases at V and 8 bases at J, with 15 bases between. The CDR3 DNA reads TGTGCCAGCACGTCTGGTGCGTTACATGAGCAGTTCTTC. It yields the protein CASTSGALHEQFF.

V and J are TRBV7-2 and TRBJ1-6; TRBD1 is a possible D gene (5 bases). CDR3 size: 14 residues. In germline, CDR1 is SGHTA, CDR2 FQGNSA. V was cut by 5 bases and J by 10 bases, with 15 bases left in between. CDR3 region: CASSLGTRGSPLHF. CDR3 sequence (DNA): TGTGCCAGCAGCCTCGGGACTCGGGGGTCACCCCTCCACTTT.

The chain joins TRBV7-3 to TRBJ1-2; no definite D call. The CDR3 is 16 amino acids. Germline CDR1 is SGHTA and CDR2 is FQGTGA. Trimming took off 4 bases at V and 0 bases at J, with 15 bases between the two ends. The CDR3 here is CASSSSLGSPNYGYTF. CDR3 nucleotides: TGTGCCAGCAGCTCATCGTTGGGCAGCCCTAACTATGGCTACACCTTC.

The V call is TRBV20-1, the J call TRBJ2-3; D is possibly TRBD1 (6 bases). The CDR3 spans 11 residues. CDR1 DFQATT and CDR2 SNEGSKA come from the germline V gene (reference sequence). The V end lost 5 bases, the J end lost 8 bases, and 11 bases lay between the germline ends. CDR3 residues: CSAGTGSTQYF. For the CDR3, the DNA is TGCAGTGCTGGAACAGGGAGTACGCAGTATTTT.

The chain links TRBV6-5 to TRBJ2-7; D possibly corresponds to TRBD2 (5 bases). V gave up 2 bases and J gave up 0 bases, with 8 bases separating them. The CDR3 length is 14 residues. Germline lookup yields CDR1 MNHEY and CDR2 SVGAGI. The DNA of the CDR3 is TGTGCCAGCAGTTACACCGGGATCTCCTACGAGCAGTACTTC. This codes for CASSYTGISYEQYF.

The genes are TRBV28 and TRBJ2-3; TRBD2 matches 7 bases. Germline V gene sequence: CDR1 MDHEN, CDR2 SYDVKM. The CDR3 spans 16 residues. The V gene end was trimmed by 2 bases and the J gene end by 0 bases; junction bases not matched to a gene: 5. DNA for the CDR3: TGTGCCAGCAGTTTAGAGATTAGCGGGAGCACAGATACGCAGTATTTT. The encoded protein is CASSLEISGSTDTQYF.